These T cell receptor beta chains were read from a single sample in a study of T cell responses to AZD1222 COVID-19 vaccine. Assay: immunoSEQ multiplex PCR; the TCRdb copy retains only in-frame clones and omits some. The sample lists 150,000 to 200,000 clones, 85% to 95% seen once, with about 1.5% in the top ten. The source material was peripheral blood, sampled on day 0 of AZD1222 vaccination. The origin of the receptors is an adult in good health. CDR3s include the opening cysteine and the closing phenylalanine or tryptophan. The order of the fields is D gene, V gene, clone size, J gene, CDR3 protein, CDR3 DNA. D genes are given only for firm matches. For some rows the clone size is stated as once, few or many, or as a class when expanded; others skip it.

TRBD1	TRBV28	-	TRBJ1-2	CASIPPGTGYRYYGYTF	TGTGCCAGCATTCCCCCCGGGACAGGTTATAGGTACTATGGCTACACCTTC
TRBD1	TRBV7-2	once	TRBJ2-7	CASSLPGGAREQYF	TGTGCCAGCAGTTTACCAGGGGGCGCCCGCGAGCAGTACTTC
-	TRBV19	-	TRBJ2-3	CASSIKSGPADTQYF	TGTGCCAGTAGTATTAAGTCAGGTCCAGCAGATACGCAGTATTTT
-	TRBV27	-	TRBJ2-2	CASSPPHGELFF	TGTGCCAGCAGTCCTCCCCACGGGGAGCTGTTTTTT
TRBD1	TRBV6-5	once	TRBJ1-1	CASRTGGGTEAFF	TGTGCCAGCAGGACAGGGGGGGGCACTGAAGCTTTCTTT
-	TRBV7-8	-	TRBJ1-1	CASSLGTHNEAFF	TGTGCCAGCAGCTTAGGGACCCATAATGAAGCTTTCTTT
TRBD2	TRBV28	-	TRBJ2-1	CASSLSGLAGYNEQFF	TGTGCCAGCAGTTTATCCGGACTAGCGGGCTACAATGAGCAGTTCTTC
-	TRBV30	-	TRBJ1-2	CAWRDNYGYTF	TGTGCCTGGAGAGATAACTATGGCTACACCTTC
-	TRBV11-1	-	TRBJ1-1	CASSRTAMNTEAFF	TGTGCCAGCAGCCGGACAGCAATGAACACTGAAGCTTTCTTT
TRBD2	TRBV7-2	-	TRBJ2-2	CASSPRLGGSWTGELFF	TGTGCCAGCAGCCCCAGGCTCGGCGGGAGTTGGACCGGGGAGCTGTTTTTT
-	TRBV7-2	few	TRBJ2-3	CASSLDRTSTDTQYF	TGTGCCAGCAGCTTAGACAGGACTAGCACAGATACGCAGTATTTT
TRBD2	TRBV6-6	-	TRBJ2-1	CASSLPRIAGGTNQQYNEQFF	TGTGCCAGCAGTCTGCCCCGAATAGCGGGGGGCACGAACCAACAGTACAATGAGCAGTTCTTC
-	TRBV25-1	-	TRBJ1-2	CASSAQGFGANYGYTF	TGTGCCAGCAGTGCCCAGGGATTCGGAGCTAACTATGGCTACACCTTC
-	TRBV7-8	-	TRBJ2-1	CASSLEYRYNEQFF	TGTGCCAGCAGCTTAGAGTACCGGTACAATGAGCAGTTCTTC
-	TRBV19	-	TRBJ1-5	CASSMIGREDQPQHF	TGTGCCAGTAGTATGATCGGCAGGGAGGATCAGCCCCAGCATTTT
-	TRBV11-2	-	TRBJ1-1	CASSLARGTKMNTEAFF	TGTGCCAGCAGCTTAGCCCGAGGTACAAAAATGAACACTGAAGCTTTCTTT
-	TRBV7-6	-	TRBJ2-3	CASSPLPPQRSTDTQYF	TGTGCCAGCAGCCCACTACCCCCCCAGCGGAGTACAGATACGCAGTATTTT
-	TRBV10-3	once	TRBJ1-1	CAISEGAGSAEAFF	TGTGCCATCAGTGAGGGTGCAGGGAGTGCTGAAGCTTTCTTT
TRBD1	TRBV7-8	-	TRBJ2-3	CASSQLDIDRVATDTQYF	TGTGCCAGCAGCCAACTCGACATCGACAGGGTGGCGACAGATACGCAGTATTTT
TRBD2	TRBV6-2/TRBV6-3	-	TRBJ2-7	CASSHTSGRAPRGEQYF	TGTGCCAGCAGCCATACTAGCGGGAGGGCCCCCAGAGGCGAGCAGTACTTC
-	TRBV19	-	TRBJ1-1	CASSITRNTEAFF	TGTGCCAGTAGTATAACGAGGAACACTGAAGCTTTCTTT
-	TRBV15	-	TRBJ2-1	CATSRDFRQDYNEQFF	TGTGCCACCAGCAGAGATTTTAGACAGGATTACAATGAGCAGTTCTTC
TRBD1	TRBV14	-	TRBJ1-1	CASSQYPGGTEAFF	TGTGCCAGCAGCCAATACCCAGGGGGCACTGAAGCTTTCTTT
-	TRBV6-5	-	TRBJ2-3	CASSPIQATDTQYF	TGTGCCAGCAGCCCGATCCAGGCCACAGATACGCAGTATTTT
-	TRBV7-9	-	TRBJ1-5	CASSPWATSHNQPQHF	TGTGCCAGCAGCCCTTGGGCCACTTCGCACAATCAGCCCCAGCATTTT
-	TRBV7-3	-	TRBJ2-3	CASSFQGGDTQYF	TGTGCCAGCAGCTTCCAGGGGGGCGATACGCAGTATTTT
TRBD2	TRBV7-2	-	TRBJ2-3	CASSPRTSGSVADTQYF	TGTGCCAGCAGCCCTCGGACTAGCGGGAGTGTCGCAGATACGCAGTATTTT
TRBD1	TRBV15	-	TRBJ2-3	CATSRDGRGQADTQYF	TGTGCCACCAGCAGAGATGGCAGGGGGCAGGCAGATACGCAGTATTTT
-	TRBV2	-	TRBJ1-1	CASSATGNTEAFF	TGTGCCAGCAGTGCTACAGGAAACACTGAAGCTTTCTTT